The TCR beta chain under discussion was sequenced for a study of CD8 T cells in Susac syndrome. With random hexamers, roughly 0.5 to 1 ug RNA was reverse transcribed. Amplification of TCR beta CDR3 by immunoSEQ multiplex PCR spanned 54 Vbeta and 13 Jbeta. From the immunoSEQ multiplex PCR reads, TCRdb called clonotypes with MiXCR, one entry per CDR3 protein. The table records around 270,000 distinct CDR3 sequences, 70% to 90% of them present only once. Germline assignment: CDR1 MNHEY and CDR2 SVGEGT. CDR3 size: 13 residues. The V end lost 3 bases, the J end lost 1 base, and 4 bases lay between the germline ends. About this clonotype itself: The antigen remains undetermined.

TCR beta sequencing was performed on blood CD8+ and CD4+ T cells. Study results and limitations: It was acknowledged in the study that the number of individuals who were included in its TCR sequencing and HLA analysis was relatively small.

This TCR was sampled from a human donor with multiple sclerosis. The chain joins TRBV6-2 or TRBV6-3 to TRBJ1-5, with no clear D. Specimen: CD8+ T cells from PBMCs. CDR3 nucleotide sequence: TGTGCCAGCAGTTATGAGAGCAATCAGCCCCAGCATTTT. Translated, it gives CASSYESNQPQHF.